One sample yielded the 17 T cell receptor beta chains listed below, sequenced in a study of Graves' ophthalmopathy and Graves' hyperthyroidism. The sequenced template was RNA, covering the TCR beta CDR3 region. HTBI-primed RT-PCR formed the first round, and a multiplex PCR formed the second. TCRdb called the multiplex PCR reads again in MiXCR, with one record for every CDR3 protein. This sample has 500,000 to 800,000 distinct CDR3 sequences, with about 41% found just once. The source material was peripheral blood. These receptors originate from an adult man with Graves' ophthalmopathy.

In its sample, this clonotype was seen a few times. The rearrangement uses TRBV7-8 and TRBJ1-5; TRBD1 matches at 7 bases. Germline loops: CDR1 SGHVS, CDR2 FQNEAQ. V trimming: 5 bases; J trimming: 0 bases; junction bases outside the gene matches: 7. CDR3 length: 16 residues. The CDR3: CASSPGQAHSNQPQHF. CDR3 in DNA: TGTGCCAGCAGCCCCGGACAGGCCCATAGCAATCAGCCCCAGCATTTT.

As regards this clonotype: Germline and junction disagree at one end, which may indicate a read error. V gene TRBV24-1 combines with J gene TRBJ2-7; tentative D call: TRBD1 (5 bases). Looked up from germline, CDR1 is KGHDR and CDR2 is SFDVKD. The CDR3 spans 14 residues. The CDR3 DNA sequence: TGTGCCACCACTGATCCACAGGTTGTAAAGGGGCAGTACTTC. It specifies CATTDPQVVKGQYF.

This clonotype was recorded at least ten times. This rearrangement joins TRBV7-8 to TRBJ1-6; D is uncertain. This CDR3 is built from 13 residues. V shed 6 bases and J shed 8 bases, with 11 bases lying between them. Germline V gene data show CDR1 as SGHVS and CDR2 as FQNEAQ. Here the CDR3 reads CASREFLDSPLHF. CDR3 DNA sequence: TGTGCCAGCAGGGAGTTCCTAGATTCACCCCTCCACTTT.

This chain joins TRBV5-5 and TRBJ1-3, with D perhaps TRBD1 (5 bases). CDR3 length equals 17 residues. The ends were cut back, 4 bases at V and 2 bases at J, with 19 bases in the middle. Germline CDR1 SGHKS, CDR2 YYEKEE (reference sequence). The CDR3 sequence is CASSGSRSGGTGNTIYF. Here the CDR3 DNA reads TGTGCCAGCAGCGGGAGCCGGTCGGGGGGAACTGGAAACACCATATATTTT.

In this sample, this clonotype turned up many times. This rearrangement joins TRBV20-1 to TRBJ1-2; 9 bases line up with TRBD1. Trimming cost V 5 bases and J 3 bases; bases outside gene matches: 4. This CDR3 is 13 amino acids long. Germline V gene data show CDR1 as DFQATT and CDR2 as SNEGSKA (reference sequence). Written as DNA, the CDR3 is TGCAGTGCTGGGACAGGGCCCTACTATGGCTACACCTTC. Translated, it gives CSAGTGPYYGYTF.

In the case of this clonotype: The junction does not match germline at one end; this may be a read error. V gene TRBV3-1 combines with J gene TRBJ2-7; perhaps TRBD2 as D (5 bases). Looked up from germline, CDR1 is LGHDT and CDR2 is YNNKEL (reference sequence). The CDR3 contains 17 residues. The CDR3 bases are TGTGCCAGCAGCCTAAGGGAGAGAACTAATTTCCATTACGGGCAGTACTTC. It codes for CASSLRERTNFHYGQYF.

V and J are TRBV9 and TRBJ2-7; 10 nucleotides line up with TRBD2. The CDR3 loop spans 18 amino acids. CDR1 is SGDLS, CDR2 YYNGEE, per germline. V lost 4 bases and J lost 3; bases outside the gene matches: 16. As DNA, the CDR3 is TGTGCCAGCAGCCCCCGGACTAGCGGAAACCTAAACTTCTACGAGCAGTACTTC. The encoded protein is CASSPRTSGNLNFYEQYF.

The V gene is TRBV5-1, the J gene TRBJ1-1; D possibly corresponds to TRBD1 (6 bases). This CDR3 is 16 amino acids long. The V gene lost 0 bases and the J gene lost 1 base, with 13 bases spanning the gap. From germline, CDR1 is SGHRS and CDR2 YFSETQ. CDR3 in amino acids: CASSLAQGTPNTEAFF. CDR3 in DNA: TGCGCCAGCAGCTTGGCTCAGGGGACACCGAACACTGAAGCTTTCTTT. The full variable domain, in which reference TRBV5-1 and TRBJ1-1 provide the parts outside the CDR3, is KAGVTQTPRYLIKTRGQQVTLSCSPISGHRSVSWYQQTPGQGLQFLFEYFSETQRNKGNFPGRFSGRQFSNSRSEMNVSTLELGDSALYLCASSLAQGTPNTEAFFGQGTRLTVV.

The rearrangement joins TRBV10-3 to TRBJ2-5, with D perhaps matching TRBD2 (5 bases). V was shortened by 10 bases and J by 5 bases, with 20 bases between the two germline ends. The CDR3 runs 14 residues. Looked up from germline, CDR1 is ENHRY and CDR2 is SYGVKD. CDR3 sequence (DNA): TGTGCCACCCCTGAGCCCGGGGTGAGCGAGACCCAGTACTTC. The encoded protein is CATPEPGVSETQYF.

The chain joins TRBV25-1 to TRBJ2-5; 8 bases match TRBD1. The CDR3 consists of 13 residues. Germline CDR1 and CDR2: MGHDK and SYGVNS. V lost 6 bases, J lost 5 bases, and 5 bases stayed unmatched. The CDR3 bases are TGTGCCAGCAGCCAGGGGGCGGCGGAGACCCAGTACTTC. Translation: CASSQGAAETQYF.

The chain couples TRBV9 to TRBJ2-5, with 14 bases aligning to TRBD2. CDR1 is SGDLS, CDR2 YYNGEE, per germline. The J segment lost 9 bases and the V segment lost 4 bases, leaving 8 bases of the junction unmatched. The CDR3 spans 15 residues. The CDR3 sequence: CASSPTSGRGEAQYF. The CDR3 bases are TGTGCCAGCAGCCCGACTAGCGGGAGGGGTGAGGCCCAGTACTTC.

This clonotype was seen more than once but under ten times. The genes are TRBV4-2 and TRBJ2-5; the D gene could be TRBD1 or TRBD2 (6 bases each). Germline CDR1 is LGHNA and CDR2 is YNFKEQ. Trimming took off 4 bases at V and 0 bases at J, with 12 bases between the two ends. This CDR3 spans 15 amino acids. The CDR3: CASSPRGDYQETQYF. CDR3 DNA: TGTGCCAGCAGCCCTAGGGGGGACTACCAAGAGACCCAGTACTTC.

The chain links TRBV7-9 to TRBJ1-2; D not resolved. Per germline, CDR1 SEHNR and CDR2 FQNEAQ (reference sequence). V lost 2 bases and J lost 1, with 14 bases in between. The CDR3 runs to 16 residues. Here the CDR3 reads CASSLKRFGDNYGYTF. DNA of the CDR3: TGTGCCAGCAGCTTAAAACGTTTCGGGGATAACTATGGCTACACCTTC.

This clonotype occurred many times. The CDR3 sequence is CASSVTGDPNEKLFF. CDR3 coding DNA: TGTGCCAGCAGCGTGACAGGCGATCCCAATGAAAAACTGTTTTTT. The V and J genes are TRBV7-6 and TRBJ1-4, with a tentative D call TRBD1 (6 bases). The CDR3 is 15 residues long. The germline V gene encodes CDR1 SGHVS and CDR2 FNYEAQ. The V and J ends lost 5 bases and 5 bases respectively, with 15 bases between them.

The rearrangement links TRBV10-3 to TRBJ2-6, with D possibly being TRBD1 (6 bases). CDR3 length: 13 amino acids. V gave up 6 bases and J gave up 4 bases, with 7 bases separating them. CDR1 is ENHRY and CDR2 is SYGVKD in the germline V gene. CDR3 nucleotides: TGTGCCATCAGAGGACAGGGGGCCAACGTCCTGACTTTC. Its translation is CAIRGQGANVLTF.

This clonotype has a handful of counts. The CDR3 DNA follows: TGTGCCAGCAGCTTTGGTGAACGAATTGTTTCCGAGCAGTACTTC. It yields the protein CASSFGERIVSEQYF. The chain is built from TRBV7-9 and TRBJ2-7; D call uncertain. From germline, CDR1 is SEHNR and CDR2 FQNEAQ (reference sequence). The CDR3 covers 15 residues. V was pared by 3 bases and J by 6 bases, with 18 bases between.

CDR3 residues: CASSIATGTGSPLHF. The CDR3, as DNA: TGTGCCAGTAGTATCGCGACAGGAACGGGTTCACCCCTCCACTTT. V usage is TRBV19 and J usage is TRBJ1-6; the D gene is possibly TRBD1 (6 bases). The CDR3 extends over 15 amino acids. Germline CDR1 and CDR2: LNHDA and SQIVND (reference sequence). V lost 3 bases, J lost 9 bases, and 15 bases lay in between. The complete variable domain, with remaining parts taken from reference TRBV19 and TRBJ1-6, reads DGGITQSPKYLFRKEGQNVTLSCEQNLNHDAMYWYRQDPGQGLRLIYYSQIVNDFQKGDIAEGYSVSREKKESFPLTVTSAQKNPTAFYLCASSIATGTGSPLHFGNGTRLTVT.